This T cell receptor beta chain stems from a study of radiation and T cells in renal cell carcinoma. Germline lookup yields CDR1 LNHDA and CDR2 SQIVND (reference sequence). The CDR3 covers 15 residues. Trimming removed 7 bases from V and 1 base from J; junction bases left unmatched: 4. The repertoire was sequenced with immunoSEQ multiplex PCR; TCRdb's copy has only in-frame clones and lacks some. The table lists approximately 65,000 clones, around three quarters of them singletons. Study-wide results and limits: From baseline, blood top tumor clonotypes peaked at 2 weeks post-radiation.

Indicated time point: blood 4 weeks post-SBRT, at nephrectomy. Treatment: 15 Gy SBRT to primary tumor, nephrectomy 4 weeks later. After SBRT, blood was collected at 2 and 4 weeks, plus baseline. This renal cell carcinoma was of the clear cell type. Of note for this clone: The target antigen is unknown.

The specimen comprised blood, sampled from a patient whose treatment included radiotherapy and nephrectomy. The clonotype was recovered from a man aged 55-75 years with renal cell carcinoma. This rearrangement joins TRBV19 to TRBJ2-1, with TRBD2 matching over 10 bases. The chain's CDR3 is CASKSGRVSYNEQFF. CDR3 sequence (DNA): TGTGCCAGTAAAAGCGGGAGGGTGTCCTACAATGAGCAGTTCTTC.